The 17 T cell receptor beta chains listed next were all sequenced from one sample in a study of CD8 T cells in Susac syndrome. Random hexamers primed reverse transcription of about 0.5 to 1 ug RNA. In TCRdb, the immunoSEQ multiplex PCR reads were re-called with MiXCR into one record per CDR3 protein. The sample contains approximately 190,000 distinct CDR3 sequences, about 93% of which appear only once. The sample comprised CD4+ T cells from PBMCs. These receptor sequences come from a human donor in good health.

The chain uses TRBV9 and TRBJ1-6; TRBD1 is a possible D gene (6 bases). The CDR3 consists of 15 residues. V was trimmed by 0 bases and J by 10 bases, leaving 14 bases between them. Looked up from germline, CDR1 is SGDLS and CDR2 is YYNGEE. For the CDR3, the DNA is TGTGCCAGCAGCGTAGACCCGAGCCAGGGGTCACCCCTCCACTTT. It yields the protein CASSVDPSQGSPLHF.

The gene calls are TRBV5-1 and TRBJ1-1, with 8 positions matching TRBD1. With V trimmed by 4 bases and J by 4 bases, 6 bases remained unmatched. Germline V CDR1 and CDR2: SGHRS, YFSETQ. The CDR3 has 14 residues. CDR3 amino acids: CASSLTGGATEAFF. CDR3 bases: TGCGCCAGCAGCCTAACAGGGGGGGCCACTGAAGCTTTCTTT.

The CDR3 nucleotides read TGCAGCGCACTGACAGGCCCCGGGACTGAAGCTTTCTTT. It is translated as CSALTGPGTEAFF. The chain is built from TRBV29-1 and TRBJ1-1; TRBD1 might be the D (6 bases). This CDR3 contains 13 residues. V lost 7 bases to trimming and J lost 5 bases, with 17 bases between them. Per the germline V gene, CDR1 is SQVTM and CDR2 is ANQGSEA.

The J gene is TRBJ1-2, the V gene TRBV12-3 or TRBV12-4, with TRBD1 matching over 9 bases. The CDR3 consists of 14 residues. J gave up 8 bases and V 5 bases, and 9 bases lay outside the gene matches. The CDR3 here is CASSPGQGRSGYTF. Here the CDR3 DNA reads TGTGCCAGCAGTCCCGGACAGGGGCGTAGCGGCTACACCTTC.

This rearrangement joins TRBV7-2 to TRBJ1-3; tentatively, D is TRBD1 (6 bases). The germline gives CDR1 SGHTA, CDR2 FQGNSA. V lost 1 base to trimming and J lost 0 bases, with 7 bases between them. The CDR3 spans 15 residues. CDR3 sequence (DNA): TGTGCCAGCAGCTTAGTGGGGGCCTCTGGAAACACCATATATTTT. It encodes CASSLVGASGNTIYF.

V is TRBV4-2 and J is TRBJ2-5; 7 nucleotides align to TRBD2. Trimming at V came to 4 bases and at J to 2 bases, leaving 19 bases not matched to a gene. CDR1 is LGHNA, CDR2 YNFKEQ, per germline. The CDR3 totals 19 residues. This CDR3 is CASSLQGPRLGGTQETQYF. The CDR3 DNA follows: TGTGCCAGCAGCCTACAAGGCCCGAGACTGGGGGGGACGCAAGAGACCCAGTACTTC.

This clonotype is a singleton in its sample. The chain carries TRBV20-1 and TRBJ2-5; D tentatively reads TRBD1 or TRBD2 (5 bases each). The V gene lost 6 bases and the J gene lost 2 bases, with 16 bases spanning the gap. The V gene's germline CDR1 is DFQATT and CDR2 SNEGSKA (reference sequence). The CDR3 has 14 amino acids. CDR3 nucleotide sequence: TGCAGTGCGCAGGGCGGGCCCCTGCAAGAGACCCAGTACTTC. Translated, it gives CSAQGGPLQETQYF.

This clonotype was picked up a small number of times. V gene TRBV4-2 combines with J gene TRBJ2-3; possible D gene TRBD2, 5 bases. V lost 0 bases, J lost 4 bases, and 11 bases lay in between. Germline-derived CDR1 and CDR2 are LGHNA and YNFKEQ. The CDR3 spans 15 residues. The CDR3 DNA follows: TGTGCCAGCAGCCAAGAGGCGGGCAGATCAGATACGCAGTATTTT. Amino acids: CASSQEAGRSDTQYF.

The rearrangement uses TRBV20-1 and TRBJ1-6; 8 nucleotides line up with TRBD1. Germline assignment: CDR1 DFQATT and CDR2 SNEGSKA (reference sequence). The trim removed 3 bases at V and 8 bases at J, leaving 0 bases unmatched. This CDR3 comprises 12 residues. CDR3 loop: CSARTGDSPLHF. CDR3 bases: TGCAGTGCTAGGACAGGGGATTCACCCCTCCACTTT.

The rearrangement uses TRBV15 and TRBJ2-1; 8 nucleotides line up with TRBD1. Germline CDR1 reads LNHNV; CDR2 reads YYDKDF (reference sequence). This CDR3 comprises 15 residues. The V segment lost 5 bases and the J segment 7 bases; nucleotides outside the gene matches: 10. DNA of the CDR3: TGTGCCACCAGCCCAAAGAGGACAGGGAGGAATGAGCAGTTCTTC. Encoded protein: CATSPKRTGRNEQFF.

This sequence joins TRBV5-1 and TRBJ1-6, with D uncertain. The CDR3 consists of 14 residues. Trimming pared 5 bases from V and 6 bases from J, leaving 12 bases between. In germline, CDR1 is SGHRS, CDR2 YFSETQ. CDR3 in amino acids: CASRLETSNSPLHF. DNA for the CDR3: TGCGCCAGCAGGCTCGAAACGTCTAATTCACCCCTCCACTTT.

This chain joins TRBV30 and TRBJ1-6, with D uncertain. The CDR3 runs 15 residues. The germline V and J ends were trimmed by 2 bases and 7 bases, with 15 bases remaining between them. The V gene's germline CDR1 is GTSNPN and CDR2 SVGIG (reference sequence). The CDR3 nucleotides are TGTGCCTGGAGTCCTCGGGCCCTACGAAATTCACCCCTCCACTTT. This translates into CAWSPRALRNSPLHF.

This clonotype appeared once. The chain recombines TRBV5-1 with TRBJ2-5; 7 nucleotides agree with TRBD1. Germline loops: CDR1 SGHRS, CDR2 YFSETQ. The CDR3 has 15 amino acids. Unmatched junction bases numbered 7, after V lost 0 bases and J lost 5 bases. DNA of the CDR3: TGCGCCAGCAGCTTGGGGCGAGGGGGCCCGGAGACCCAGTACTTC. This gives the protein CASSLGRGGPETQYF.

This chain connects TRBV29-1 to TRBJ2-5; possibly TRBD2 for D (5 bases). V lost 4 bases, J lost 5 bases, and 20 bases lay in between. CDR1 is SQVTM and CDR2 is ANQGSEA in the germline V gene. The CDR3 has 15 amino acids. The DNA for the CDR3 is TGCAGCGTTGGGGATACCGGGATTGTACTGGAGACCCAGTACTTC. Translated: CSVGDTGIVLETQYF.

This clonotype was detected once. The rearrangement joins TRBV2 to TRBJ2-7; D is unclear. V was clipped by 3 bases and J by 4 bases, with 7 bases between them. The CDR3 has 12 amino acids. Germline lookup yields CDR1 SNHLY and CDR2 FYNNEI. The CDR3 is CASSDQGYEQYV. The CDR3 coding sequence is TGTGCCAGCAGTGATCAAGGGTACGAGCAGTACGTC.

The count of this clonotype is one. This chain links TRBV3-1 with TRBJ1-3; D call uncertain. The V end lost 0 bases, the J end lost 0 bases, and 6 bases lay between the germline ends. Germline V CDR1 and CDR2: LGHDT, YNNKEL (reference sequence). The CDR3 length is 15 residues. The CDR3 here is CASSQDTISGNTIYF. The CDR3, as DNA: TGTGCCAGCAGCCAAGACACGATCTCTGGAAACACCATATATTTT. Full variable domain (outside the CDR3, taken from reference TRBV3-1 and TRBJ1-3): DTAVSQTPKYLVTQMGNDKSIKCEQNLGHDTMYWYKQDSKKFLKIMFSYNNKELIINETVPNRFSPKSPDKAHLNLHINSLELGDSAVYFCASSQDTISGNTIYFGEGSWLTVV.

This chain joins TRBV20-1 and TRBJ1-2; 7 positions match TRBD1. The germline CDR1 and CDR2 sequences are DFQATT and SNEGSKA (reference sequence). The CDR3 has 14 residues. Losses at the gene ends were 3 bases for V and 0 bases for J; bases not matched to a gene: 4. Here the CDR3 DNA reads TGCAGTGCTAGCCTAACAGGGGCTAACTATGGCTACACCTTC. Translating gives CSASLTGANYGYTF.